Shown below are 2 T cell receptor beta chains from a single sample sequenced in a study of blood T cell repertoires in COVID-19. Profiling relied on immunoSEQ multiplex PCR, and the TCRdb table lists in-frame clones only, not all of them. The sample lists roughly 340,000 clones, under 95% seen once, with about 3.5% in the top ten. Sequences were obtained from peripheral blood. The receptors here all came from a woman younger than 35 who had recovered from COVID-19.

The V call is TRBV9, the J call TRBJ2-2; possible D gene TRBD2, 6 bases. The CDR3 runs to 14 residues. Germline values: CDR1 SGDLS, CDR2 YYNGEE. Between the trimmed V and J ends, which lost 7 bases and 1 base, there was a span of 11 bases. CDR3 sequence: CASHRGKNTGELFF. Here the CDR3 DNA reads TGTGCCAGCCACCGGGGGAAGAACACCGGGGAGCTGTTTTTT.

The chain couples TRBV9 to TRBJ2-1, with 10 bases aligning to TRBD2. The CDR3 covers 16 residues. From germline, CDR1 is SGDLS and CDR2 YYNGEE. J lost 3 bases, V lost 3 bases, and 6 bases had no gene match. Written as DNA, the CDR3 is TGTGCCAGCAGCGGCTCCGGGACTAGCGACTACAATGAGCAGTTCTTC. Translating it yields CASSGSGTSDYNEQFF.